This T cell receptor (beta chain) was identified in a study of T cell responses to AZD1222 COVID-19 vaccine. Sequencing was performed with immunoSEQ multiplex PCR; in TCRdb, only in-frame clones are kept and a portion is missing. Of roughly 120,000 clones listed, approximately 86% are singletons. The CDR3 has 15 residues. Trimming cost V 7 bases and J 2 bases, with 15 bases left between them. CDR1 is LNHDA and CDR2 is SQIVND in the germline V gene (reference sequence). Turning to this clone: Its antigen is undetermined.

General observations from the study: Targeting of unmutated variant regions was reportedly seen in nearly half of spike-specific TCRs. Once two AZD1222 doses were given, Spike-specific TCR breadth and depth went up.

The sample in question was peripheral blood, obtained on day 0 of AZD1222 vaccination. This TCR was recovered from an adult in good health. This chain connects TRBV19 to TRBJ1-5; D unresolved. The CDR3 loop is CASKRLGRGNQPQHF. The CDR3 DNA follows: TGTGCCAGTAAACGGTTAGGTAGGGGCAATCAGCCCCAGCATTTT.